The 8 T cell receptor beta chains given below trace back to one sample, sequenced in a study of blood T cell repertoires in COVID-19. Produced via immunoSEQ multiplex PCR; TCRdb's table is partial and in-frame only. Seen here are about 250,000 clones, around 90% observed once, and the top ten hold over 1.3%. The specimen was peripheral blood. All receptors come from a man older than 75 with acute or convalescent COVID-19.

The chain recombines TRBV5-1 with TRBJ2-5; 14 positions match TRBD2. V lost 3 bases and J lost 6; bases outside the gene matches: 10. This CDR3 is built from 17 residues. CDR1 and CDR2 from the germline V gene are SGHRS and YFSETQ. The CDR3 region has the DNA TGCGCCAGCAGCTCTGTAACCGGGACTAGCGGGAGAAAGACCCAGTACTTC. Its translation: CASSSVTGTSGRKTQYF.

This chain uses TRBV6-5 with TRBJ1-3; TRBD1 is a possible D gene (5 bases). Between the trimmed V and J ends, which lost 10 bases and 1 base, there was a span of 11 bases. The germline gives CDR1 MNHEY, CDR2 SVGAGI. This CDR3 has 13 amino acids. CDR3: CAIWRGSGNTIYF. DNA for the CDR3: TGTGCCATCTGGCGGGGGTCTGGAAACACCATATATTTT.

The chain recombines TRBV24-1 with TRBJ2-5; D remains ambiguous. Germline V gene lookup returns CDR1 KGHDR and CDR2 SFDVKD. The V gene lost 3 bases and the J gene lost 5 bases, with 9 bases spanning the gap. CDR3 size: 13 residues. CDR3 nucleotides: TGTGCCACCAGTGATGCGATTCGTGAGACCCAGTACTTC. Encoded protein: CATSDAIRETQYF.

The rearrangement links TRBV4-1 to TRBJ2-7; 11 bases are shared with TRBD1. CDR1 is MGHRA, CDR2 YSYEKL, per germline. The CDR3 has 16 amino acids. With V trimmed by 1 base and J by 5 bases, 7 bases remained unmatched. The CDR3, as DNA: TGCGCCAGCAGCCAAGGTCGGGACAGGGGGAGCGACGAGCAGTACTTC. The encoded protein is CASSQGRDRGSDEQYF.

This chain uses TRBV18 with TRBJ1-5; no reliable D call. The germline V gene encodes CDR1 KGHSH and CDR2 LQKENI. The V gene lost 3 bases and the J gene lost 1 base, with 10 bases spanning the gap. The CDR3 runs 15 residues. CDR3 amino acids: CASSPYATSNQPQHF. The CDR3 DNA reads TGTGCCAGCTCACCTTATGCCACAAGCAATCAGCCCCAGCATTTT.

This chain connects TRBV19 to TRBJ1-5; the match to TRBD1 covers 8 bases. The ends lost 3 bases at V and 5 bases at J; junction bases unmatched: 3. The CDR3 contains 14 residues. Looked up from germline, CDR1 is LNHDA and CDR2 is SQIVND (reference sequence). In DNA form, the CDR3 reads TGTGCCAGTAGTATGGGACAGGAGTATCAGCCCCAGCATTTT. It is translated as CASSMGQEYQPQHF.

The genes are TRBV7-2 and TRBJ2-3, with D unclear. Deletions cut 5 bases from V and 6 bases from J, with 12 bases between. The V gene's germline CDR1 is SGHTA and CDR2 FQGNSA. This CDR3 contains 13 residues. The CDR3 sequence: CASSLVARDTQYF. CDR3 in DNA: TGTGCCAGCAGCCTGGTGGCGAGGGATACGCAGTATTTT.

The genes are TRBV6-5 and TRBJ1-1; possibly TRBD1 for D (5 bases). CDR1 and CDR2 from the germline V gene are MNHEY and SVGAGI. V was cut by 3 bases and J by 0 bases, with 11 bases left in between. The CDR3 is made up of 15 amino acids. CDR3 sequence reads: CASSYGTEVNTEAFF. CDR3 sequence (DNA): TGTGCCAGCAGTTATGGGACTGAAGTGAACACTGAAGCTTTCTTT.